One and the same sample provided the 9 T cell receptor beta chains below, sequenced in a study of memory CD4+ T cells and cytomegalovirus serostatus. Generated by immunoSEQ multiplex PCR, the TCRdb table keeps only in-frame clones and is missing some. The data contain some 46,000 clones, roughly 80% of them seen just once; the ten biggest clones take up 0.61%. The sort gate was single viable CD3+CD4+CD8-CD45RO+ cells for memory CD4+ T cells. The sequenced sample was memory CD4+ T cells from blood. These receptors originate from an adult in good health and CMV-seronegative.

The genes are TRBV7-8 and TRBJ2-7; D unresolved. The CDR3 spans 13 residues. V lost 5 bases and J 5 bases, leaving 13 bases between the germline ends. Germline assignment: CDR1 SGHVS and CDR2 FQNEAQ. In DNA, the CDR3 is TGTGCCAGCAGCCACACCACGGAAAACGAGCAGTACTTC. Protein sequence: CASSHTTENEQYF. The entire variable domain, with the rest obtained from reference TRBV7-8 and TRBJ2-7, is as follows: GAGVSQSPRYKVAKRGQDVALRCDPISGHVSLFWYQQALGQGPEFLTYFQNEAQLDKSGLPSDRFFAERPEGSVSTLKIQRTQQEDSAVYLCASSHTTENEQYFGPGTRLTVT.

J is TRBJ1-2 and V is TRBV11-2; D possibly corresponds to TRBD1 (6 bases). The germline V and J ends were trimmed by 5 bases and 8 bases, with 21 bases remaining between them. The CDR3 totals 15 residues. From germline, CDR1 is SGHAT and CDR2 FQNNGV. CDR3 loop: CASSRGTPFEGGYTF. The CDR3 region has the DNA TGTGCCAGCAGCAGGGGGACACCTTTTGAAGGCGGCTACACCTTC.

The genes are TRBV2 and TRBJ1-6; D is perhaps TRBD1 (5 bases). Trimming stripped 2 bases from V and 7 bases from J, with 15 bases between. The CDR3 is made up of 16 amino acids. The germline CDR1 and CDR2 sequences are SNHLY and FYNNEI. The CDR3 DNA is TGTGCCAGCAGTGAAACACATCCCCGGGGCAATTCACCCCTCCACTTT. Protein product: CASSETHPRGNSPLHF.

This rearrangement joins TRBV5-1 to TRBJ1-2, with D maybe TRBD1 (6 bases). The CDR3 is 13 residues long. Trimming removed 0 bases at V and 8 bases at J, with 11 bases between. Germline assignment: CDR1 SGHRS and CDR2 YFSETQ. The DNA for the CDR3 is TGCGCCAGCAGCTTGGCTGGGGGCCGGGGCTACACCTTC. This encodes CASSLAGGRGYTF.

The rearrangement links TRBV6-1 to TRBJ2-3; D may be TRBD1 (6 bases). V was cut by 2 bases and J by 9 bases, with 12 bases left in between. This CDR3 is built from 13 residues. Germline CDR1 reads MNHNS; CDR2 reads SASEGT. As DNA, the CDR3 is TGTGCCAGCAGTGAATCCCAGGGGTTGACGCAGTATTTT. Translating it yields CASSESQGLTQYF.

The CDR3 coding sequence is TGTGCCAGCATTCGGGCGGGGGAAGGGGCCCAGTACTTC. Amino acids: CASIRAGEGAQYF. The V and J genes are TRBV6-1 and TRBJ2-5; the match to TRBD2 covers 7 bases. The CDR3 sequence is 13 residues long. Germline loops: CDR1 MNHNS, CDR2 SASEGT. V lost 7 bases, J lost 9 bases, and 11 bases stayed unmatched.

The rearrangement links TRBV7-8 to TRBJ2-7, with D unclear. Germline V CDR1 and CDR2: SGHVS, FQNEAQ. The CDR3 runs to 11 residues. V was pared by 0 bases and J by 7 bases, with 4 bases between. The CDR3 nucleotides read TGTGCCAGCAGCTTAGCCCGTGAGCAGTACTTC. Protein product: CASSLAREQYF.

V usage is TRBV7-9 and J usage is TRBJ2-1, with D unresolved. Trimming stripped 2 bases from V and 9 bases from J, with 17 bases between. The CDR3 sequence is 15 residues long. The germline V gene encodes CDR1 SEHNR and CDR2 FQNEAQ (reference sequence). CDR3 loop: CASSLSASSWGEQFF. The CDR3 nucleotides read TGTGCCAGCAGCTTATCGGCTAGTAGTTGGGGTGAGCAGTTCTTC.

V gene TRBV5-1 combines with J gene TRBJ2-1; maybe TRBD2 (5 bases). V was trimmed by 0 bases and J by 5 bases, leaving 9 bases between them. Per the germline V gene, CDR1 is SGHRS and CDR2 is YFSETQ. The CDR3 runs to 14 residues. As DNA, the CDR3 is TGCGCCAGCAGCTTGGCGGGAAATCACAATGAGCAGTTCTTC. This encodes CASSLAGNHNEQFF.